This is a list of T cell receptor beta chains from one sample in a study of CD8 T cells in ankylosing spondylitis. TCRdb passed the 5' RACE reads through MiXCR, listing each CDR3 protein once. Of 230,000 or so distinct CDR3 sequences in the sample, around 25% are singletons; the top ten hold about 0.6%. Sequenced material: blood, either unsorted or a sorted T cell fraction (not recorded which). These TCRs come from a male donor with ankylosing spondylitis or in good health (not recorded which). CDR3s include the opening cysteine and the closing phenylalanine or tryptophan. A D gene is named only where the DNA matches it firmly. Clone size is given for some rows only: seen once, a few or many times, or a class if the clone is expanded.

abundance | j_gene | d_gene | v_gene | CDR3nt | CDR3aa
many | TRBJ2-7 | - | TRBV20-1 | TGCAGTGCTAGAGGGGGGCACCGGTACGAGCAGTACTTC | CSARGGHRYEQYF
- | TRBJ2-2 | - | TRBV20-1 | TGCAGTGCTAGAGTCGACACCGGGGAGCTGTTTTTT | CSARVDTGELFF
- | TRBJ2-6 | TRBD2 | TRBV12-3/TRBV12-4 | TGTGCCAGCGGACCTCTAGCGGGGCGCTCTGGGGCCAACGTCCTGACTTTC | CASGPLAGRSGANVLTF
- | TRBJ2-1 | TRBD1 | TRBV7-9 | TGTGCCAGCAGCAGGCCCGGGACAGGGCAGGGGGAGCAGTTCTTC | CASSRPGTGQGEQFF
few | TRBJ1-5 | - | TRBV20-1 | TGCAGTGCTAGAGATCTGGCCGGGAGTCAGCCCCAGCATTTT | CSARDLAGSQPQHF
- | TRBJ2-5 | TRBD1 | TRBV12-5 | TGTGCTAGTGTCTGCCCCCAGGGGGCCCGAGAGACCCAGTACTTC | CASVCPQGARETQYF
few | TRBJ2-3 | TRBD2 | TRBV5-5 | TGTGCCAGCAGCGCTGCTAGCGGGGGGGCGAGCGGTACGCAGTATTTT | CASSAASGGASGTQYF
- | TRBJ2-7 | TRBD1 | TRBV2 | TGTGCCAGCAGTGTTAACAGGGGGTCATACGAGCAGTACTTC | CASSVNRGSYEQYF
- | TRBJ2-4 | - | TRBV6-5 | TGTGCCAGCAGTTACCGGGGACCCCCGGTGGACATTCAGTACTTC | CASSYRGPPVDIQYF
- | TRBJ1-1 | - | TRBV5-1 | TGCGCCAGCAGTCCAGGGAACCCGAGCACTGAAGCTTTCTTT | CASSPGNPSTEAFF
- | TRBJ1-2 | - | TRBV20-1 | TGCAGTGCAAGCGCTCAGGGATACTATGGCTACACCTTC | CSASAQGYYGYTF
many | TRBJ1-1 | - | TRBV13 | TGTGCCAGCAGCAAGTGGGGTACTGAAGCTTTCTTT | CASSKWGTEAFF
few | TRBJ2-3 | TRBD1 | TRBV5-6 | TGTGCCAGCAGTCGGACAGGGGACTCAGATACGCAGTATTTT | CASSRTGDSDTQYF
few | TRBJ2-7 | TRBD1 | TRBV20-1 | TGCAGTGCGGAGGGGACAGGGAGCTCCTACGAGCAGTACTTC | CSAEGTGSSYEQYF
few | TRBJ2-1 | TRBD1 | TRBV6-1 | TGTGCCAGCAACCACGAGGGGACAGGGTTCGCCGATGAGCAGTTCTTC | CASNHEGTGFADEQFF
- | TRBJ2-7 | - | TRBV2 | TGTGCCAGCAGTCGGACGGTGAGGGAGCAGTACTTC | CASSRTVREQYF
few | TRBJ2-7 | TRBD2 | TRBV29-1 | TGCAGCGTTGAAGATCGGGGGGGCGGGAACGAGCAGTACTTC | CSVEDRGGGNEQYF
- | TRBJ2-3 | TRBD2 | TRBV7-2 | TGTGCCAGCAGCTTAGACGGACTAGAGGTCGATACGCAGTATTTT | CASSLDGLEVDTQYF
- | TRBJ2-2 | - | TRBV6-1 | TGTGCCAGCCTACCGACTAGGCGCACCGGGGAGCTGTTTTTT | CASLPTRRTGELFF
few | TRBJ2-7 | - | TRBV20-1 | TGCAGTGCTAGAGGGCCCCATGGGCTCTACGAGCAGTACTTC | CSARGPHGLYEQYF
few | TRBJ2-1 | - | TRBV5-1 | TGCGCCAGCAGCTTTGAGGGTGGGGGTGAGCAGTTCTTC | CASSFEGGGEQFF
many | TRBJ2-7 | - | TRBV13 | TGTGCCAGCAGCCAGACGGGCCGCGAGCAGTACTTC | CASSQTGREQYF
many | TRBJ2-1 | TRBD2 | TRBV3-1 | TGTGCCAGCAGTTTAGCGGGGGGCGACAATGAGCAGTTCTTC | CASSLAGGDNEQFF